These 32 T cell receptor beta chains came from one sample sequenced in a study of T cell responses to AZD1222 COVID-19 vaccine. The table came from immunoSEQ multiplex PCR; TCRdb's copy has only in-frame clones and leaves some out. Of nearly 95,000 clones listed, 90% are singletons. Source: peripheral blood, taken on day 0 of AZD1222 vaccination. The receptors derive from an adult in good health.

DNA for the CDR3: TGTGCCAGTAGCCTCATGGACAGTCAAGAGACCCAGTACTTC. This sequence encodes CASSLMDSQETQYF. The J gene is TRBJ2-5, the V gene TRBV19, with D perhaps TRBD1 (6 bases). The CDR3 has 14 amino acids. The germline gives CDR1 LNHDA, CDR2 SQIVND (reference sequence). Trimming shortened V by 6 bases and J by 2 bases, and 13 bases separated the two germline ends.

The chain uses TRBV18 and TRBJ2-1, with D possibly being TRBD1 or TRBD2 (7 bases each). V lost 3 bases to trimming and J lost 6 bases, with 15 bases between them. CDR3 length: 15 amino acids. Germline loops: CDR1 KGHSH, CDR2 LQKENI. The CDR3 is CASSPLDREGNEQFF. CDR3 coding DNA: TGTGCCAGCTCACCCTTAGACAGGGAGGGCAATGAGCAGTTCTTC.

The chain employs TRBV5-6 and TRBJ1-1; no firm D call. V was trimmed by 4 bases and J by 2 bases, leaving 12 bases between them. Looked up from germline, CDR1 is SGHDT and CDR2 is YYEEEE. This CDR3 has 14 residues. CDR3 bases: TGTGCCAGCAGCATTGCAGGCTTCAACACTGAAGCTTTCTTT. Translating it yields CASSIAGFNTEAFF.

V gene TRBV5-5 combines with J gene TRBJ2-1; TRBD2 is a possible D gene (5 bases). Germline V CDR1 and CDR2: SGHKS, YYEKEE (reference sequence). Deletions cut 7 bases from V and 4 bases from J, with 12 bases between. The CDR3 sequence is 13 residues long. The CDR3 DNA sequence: TGTGCCAGCCGGGGTTCCCGGTACAATGAGCAGTTCTTC. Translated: CASRGSRYNEQFF.

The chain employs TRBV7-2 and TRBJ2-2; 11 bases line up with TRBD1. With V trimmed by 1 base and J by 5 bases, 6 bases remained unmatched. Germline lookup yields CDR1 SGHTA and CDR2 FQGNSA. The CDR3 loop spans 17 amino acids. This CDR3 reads CASSLVGTGGKTGELFF. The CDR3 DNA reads TGTGCCAGCAGCTTAGTTGGGACAGGGGGGAAGACCGGGGAGCTGTTTTTT.

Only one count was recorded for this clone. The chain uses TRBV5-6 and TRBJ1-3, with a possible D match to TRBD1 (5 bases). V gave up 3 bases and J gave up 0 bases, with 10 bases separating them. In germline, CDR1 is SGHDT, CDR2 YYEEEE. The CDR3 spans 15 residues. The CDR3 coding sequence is TGTGCCAGCAGCTCCTACCAGGGCTCTGGAAACACCATATATTTT. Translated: CASSSYQGSGNTIYF. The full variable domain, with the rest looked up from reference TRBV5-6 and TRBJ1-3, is DAGVTQSPTHLIKTRGQQVTLRCSPKSGHDTVSWYQQALGQGPQFIFQYYEEEERQRGNFPDRFSGHQFPNYSSELNVNALLLGDSALYLCASSSYQGSGNTIYFGEGSWLTVV.

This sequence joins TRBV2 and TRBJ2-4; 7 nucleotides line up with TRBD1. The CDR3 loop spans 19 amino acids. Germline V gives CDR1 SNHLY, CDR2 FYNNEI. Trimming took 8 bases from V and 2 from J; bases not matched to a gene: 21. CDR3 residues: CASETGPETRRLSKNIQYF. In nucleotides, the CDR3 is TGTGCCAGCGAGACAGGGCCAGAAACACGGCGACTATCCAAAAACATTCAGTACTTC.

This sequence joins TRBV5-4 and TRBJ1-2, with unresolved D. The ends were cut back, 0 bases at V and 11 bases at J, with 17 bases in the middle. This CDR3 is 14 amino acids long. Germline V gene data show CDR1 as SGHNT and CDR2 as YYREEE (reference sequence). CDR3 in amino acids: CASSLASQTARYTF. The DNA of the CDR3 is TGTGCCAGCAGCTTGGCTAGCCAGACTGCGCGATACACCTTC.

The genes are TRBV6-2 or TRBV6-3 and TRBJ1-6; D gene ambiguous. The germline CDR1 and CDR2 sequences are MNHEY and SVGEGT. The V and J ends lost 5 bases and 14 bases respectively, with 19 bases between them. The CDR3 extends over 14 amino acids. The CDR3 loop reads CASSTQIRTGTLHF. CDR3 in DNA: TGTGCCAGCAGTACACAAATCCGGACGGGAACCCTCCACTTT.

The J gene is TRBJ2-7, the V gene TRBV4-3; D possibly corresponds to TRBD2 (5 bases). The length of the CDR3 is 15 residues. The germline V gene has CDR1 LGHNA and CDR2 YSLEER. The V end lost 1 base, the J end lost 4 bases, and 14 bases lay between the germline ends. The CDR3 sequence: CASSQGLSGKYEQYF. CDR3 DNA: TGCGCCAGCAGCCAAGGGCTCAGCGGAAAATACGAGCAGTACTTC.

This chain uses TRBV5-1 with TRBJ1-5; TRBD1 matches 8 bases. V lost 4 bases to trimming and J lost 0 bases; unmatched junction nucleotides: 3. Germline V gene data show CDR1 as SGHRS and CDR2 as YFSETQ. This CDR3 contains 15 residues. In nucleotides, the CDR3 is TGCGCCAGCAGCCCCACAGGGGGTAGCAATCAGCCCCAGCATTTT. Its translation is CASSPTGGSNQPQHF. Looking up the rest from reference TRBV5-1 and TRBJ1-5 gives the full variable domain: KAGVTQTPRYLIKTRGQQVTLSCSPISGHRSVSWYQQTPGQGLQFLFEYFSETQRNKGNFPGRFSGRQFSNSRSEMNVSTLELGDSALYLCASSPTGGSNQPQHFGDGTRLSIL.

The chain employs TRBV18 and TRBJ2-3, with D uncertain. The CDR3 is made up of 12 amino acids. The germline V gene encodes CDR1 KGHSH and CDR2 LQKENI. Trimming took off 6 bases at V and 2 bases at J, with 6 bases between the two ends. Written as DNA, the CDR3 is TGTGCCAGCTCGCCCAACACAGATACGCAGTATTTT. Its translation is CASSPNTDTQYF.

CDR3 protein: CASSTGGGTEAFF. The CDR3 DNA reads TGTGCCAGCAGCACGGGTGGGGGCACTGAAGCTTTCTTT. The chain uses TRBV11-3 and TRBJ1-1; maybe TRBD1 (5 bases). With 5 bases removed from V and 4 bases from J, the gap between germline ends came to 11 bases. This CDR3 spans 13 amino acids. CDR1 is SGHNT, CDR2 YENEEA, per germline.

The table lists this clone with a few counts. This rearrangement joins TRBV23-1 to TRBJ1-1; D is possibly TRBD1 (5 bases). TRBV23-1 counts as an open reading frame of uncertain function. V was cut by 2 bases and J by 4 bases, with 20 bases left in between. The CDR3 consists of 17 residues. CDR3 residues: CASSQKEKAGRGTEAFF. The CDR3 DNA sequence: TGCGCCAGCAGTCAAAAGGAGAAGGCAGGGAGGGGCACTGAAGCTTTCTTT.

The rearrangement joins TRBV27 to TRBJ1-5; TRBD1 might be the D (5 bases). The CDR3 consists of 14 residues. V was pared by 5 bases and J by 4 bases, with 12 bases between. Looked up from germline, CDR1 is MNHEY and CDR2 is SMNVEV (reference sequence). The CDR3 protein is CASSIRVGNQPQHF. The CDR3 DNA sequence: TGTGCCAGCAGTATCAGGGTAGGGAATCAGCCCCAGCATTTT.

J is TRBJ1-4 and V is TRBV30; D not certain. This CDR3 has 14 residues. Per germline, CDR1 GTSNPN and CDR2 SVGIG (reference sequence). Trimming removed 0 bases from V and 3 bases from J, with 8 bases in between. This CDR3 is CAWSVSGSNEKLFF. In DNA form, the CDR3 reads TGTGCCTGGAGTGTATCGGGGTCTAATGAAAAACTGTTTTTT. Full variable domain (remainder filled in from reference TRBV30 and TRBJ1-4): SQTIHQWPATLVQPVGSPLSLECTVEGTSNPNLYWYRQAAGRGLQLLFYSVGIGQISSEVPQNLSASRPQDRQFILSSKKLLLSDSGFYLCAWSVSGSNEKLFFGSGTQLSVL.

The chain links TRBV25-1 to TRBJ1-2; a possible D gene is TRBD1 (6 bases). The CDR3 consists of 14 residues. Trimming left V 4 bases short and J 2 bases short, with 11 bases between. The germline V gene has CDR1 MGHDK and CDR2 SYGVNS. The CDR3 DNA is TGTGCCAGCAGTGGGTTCGACAGGAACTATGGCTACACCTTC. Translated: CASSGFDRNYGYTF.

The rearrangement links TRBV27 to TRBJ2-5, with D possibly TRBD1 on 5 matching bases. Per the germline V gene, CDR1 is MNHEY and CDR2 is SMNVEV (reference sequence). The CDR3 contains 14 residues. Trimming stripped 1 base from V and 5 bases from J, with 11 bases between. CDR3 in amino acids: CASSLYSGRETQYF. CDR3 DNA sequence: TGTGCCAGCAGTTTATATTCAGGGCGGGAGACCCAGTACTTC.

This CDR3 is CASRATGGTNTGELFF. DNA for the CDR3: TGTGCCAGCAGGGCTACAGGAGGCACGAACACCGGGGAGCTGTTTTTT. This chain joins TRBV9 and TRBJ2-2, with D perhaps given as TRBD1 or TRBD2 (5 bases each). The V and J ends lost 5 bases and 0 bases respectively, with 14 bases between them. This CDR3 region has 16 residues. Germline CDR1 and CDR2: SGDLS and YYNGEE.

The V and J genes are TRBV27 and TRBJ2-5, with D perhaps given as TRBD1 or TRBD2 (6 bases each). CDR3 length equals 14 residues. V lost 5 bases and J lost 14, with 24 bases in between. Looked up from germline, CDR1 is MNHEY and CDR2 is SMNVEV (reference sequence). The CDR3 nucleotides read TGTGCCAGCAGTCAAGGGGGGACGGGAGCGCTAATATACTTC. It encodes CASSQGGTGALIYF.

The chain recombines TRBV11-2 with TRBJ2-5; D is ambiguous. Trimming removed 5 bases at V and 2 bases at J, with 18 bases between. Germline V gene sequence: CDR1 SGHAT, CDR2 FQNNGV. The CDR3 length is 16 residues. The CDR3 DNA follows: TGTGCCAGCAGCACAACCGCGCTACGGCTGCAAGAGACCCAGTACTTC. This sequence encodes CASSTTALRLQETQYF.

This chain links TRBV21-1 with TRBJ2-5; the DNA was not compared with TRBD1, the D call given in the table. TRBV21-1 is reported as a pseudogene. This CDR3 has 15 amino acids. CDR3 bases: TGTGCCAGCACCCCAGCCGGGACAGGGGTTGAGACCCAGTACTTC. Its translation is CASTPAGTGVETQYF.

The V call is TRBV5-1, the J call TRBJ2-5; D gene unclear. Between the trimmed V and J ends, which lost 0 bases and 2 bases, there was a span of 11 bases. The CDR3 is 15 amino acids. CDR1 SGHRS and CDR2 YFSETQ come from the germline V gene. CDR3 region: CASSLGVGPQETQYF. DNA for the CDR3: TGCGCCAGCAGCTTGGGGGTTGGGCCACAAGAGACCCAGTACTTC. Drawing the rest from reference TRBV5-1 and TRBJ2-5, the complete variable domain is KAGVTQTPRYLIKTRGQQVTLSCSPISGHRSVSWYQQTPGQGLQFLFEYFSETQRNKGNFPGRFSGRQFSNSRSEMNVSTLELGDSALYLCASSLGVGPQETQYFGPGTRLLVL.

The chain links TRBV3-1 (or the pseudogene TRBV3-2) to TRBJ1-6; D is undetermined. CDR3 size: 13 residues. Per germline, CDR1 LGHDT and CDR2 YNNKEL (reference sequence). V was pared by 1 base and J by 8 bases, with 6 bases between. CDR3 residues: CASSQAHDSPLHF. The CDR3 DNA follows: TGTGCCAGCAGCCAAGCCCATGATTCACCCCTCCACTTT.

The CDR3 DNA follows: TGTGCCAGCAGCTTACGGGCATACGAGCAGTACTTC. Protein: CASSLRAYEQYF. J is TRBJ2-7 and V is TRBV7-2; D unresolved. The CDR3 length is 12 residues. V lost 2 bases and J lost 4, with 6 bases in between. In germline, CDR1 is SGHTA, CDR2 FQGNSA.

CDR3 DNA: TGTGCCAGCAGCCCCCAGGGACTAACCGGTGGCTACACCTTC. Its translation: CASSPQGLTGGYTF. The chain employs TRBV7-8 and TRBJ1-2; possible D gene TRBD1, 5 bases. Germline-derived CDR1 and CDR2 are SGHVS and FQNEAQ. The CDR3 has 14 amino acids. V shed 5 bases and J shed 7 bases, with 17 bases lying between them.

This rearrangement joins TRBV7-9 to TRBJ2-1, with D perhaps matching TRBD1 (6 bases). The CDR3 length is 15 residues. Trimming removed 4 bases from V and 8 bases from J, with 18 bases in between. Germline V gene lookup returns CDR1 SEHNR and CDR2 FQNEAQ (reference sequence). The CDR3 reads CASSSEQGLTHEQFF. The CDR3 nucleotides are TGTGCCAGCAGCTCAGAACAGGGTTTAACACATGAGCAGTTCTTC.

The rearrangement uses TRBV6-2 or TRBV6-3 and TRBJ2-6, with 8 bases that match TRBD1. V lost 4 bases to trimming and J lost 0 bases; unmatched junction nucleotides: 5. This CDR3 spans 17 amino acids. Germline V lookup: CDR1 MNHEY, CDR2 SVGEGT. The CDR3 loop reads CASSWTGYSSGANVLTF. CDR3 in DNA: TGTGCCAGCAGTTGGACAGGGTATTCCTCTGGGGCCAACGTCCTGACTTTC.

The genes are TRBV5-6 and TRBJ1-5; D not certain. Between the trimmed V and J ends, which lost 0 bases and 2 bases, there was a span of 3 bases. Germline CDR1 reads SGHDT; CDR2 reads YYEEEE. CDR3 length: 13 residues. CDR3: CASSLGRNQPQHF. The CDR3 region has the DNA TGTGCCAGCAGCTTGGGGCGCAATCAGCCCCAGCATTTT.

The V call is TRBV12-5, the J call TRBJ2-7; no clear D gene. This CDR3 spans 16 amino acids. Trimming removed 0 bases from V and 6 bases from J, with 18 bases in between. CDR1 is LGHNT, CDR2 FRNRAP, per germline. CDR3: CASGLVLPGPLGEQYF. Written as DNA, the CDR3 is TGTGCTAGTGGTTTGGTACTCCCCGGACCGCTGGGCGAGCAGTACTTC.

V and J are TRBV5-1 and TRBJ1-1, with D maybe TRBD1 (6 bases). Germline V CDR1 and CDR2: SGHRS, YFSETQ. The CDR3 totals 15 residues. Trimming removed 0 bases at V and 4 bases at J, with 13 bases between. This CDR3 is CASSLATGSPTEAFF. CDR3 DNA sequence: TGCGCCAGCAGCTTGGCTACAGGGTCGCCCACTGAAGCTTTCTTT. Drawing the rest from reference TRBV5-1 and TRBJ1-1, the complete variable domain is KAGVTQTPRYLIKTRGQQVTLSCSPISGHRSVSWYQQTPGQGLQFLFEYFSETQRNKGNFPGRFSGRQFSNSRSEMNVSTLELGDSALYLCASSLATGSPTEAFFGQGTRLTVV.

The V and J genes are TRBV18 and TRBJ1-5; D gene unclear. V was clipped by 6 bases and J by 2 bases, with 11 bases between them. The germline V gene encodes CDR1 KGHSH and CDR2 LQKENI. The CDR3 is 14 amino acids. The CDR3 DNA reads TGTGCCAGCTCGAGGCTCGAGGGCAATCAGCCCCAGCATTTT. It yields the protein CASSRLEGNQPQHF.